This record concerns one TCR beta chain sequence. Its antigen is not known. These data belong to a study of T cell responses to AZD1222 COVID-19 vaccine. Study results and limitations: Most donors were white British, females outnumbered males, and clonal diversity was possibly underestimated. Spike-wide vaccine-associated CD4 TCRs dominated at 160-218 and 743-854. Two AZD1222 doses significantly raised spike-specific TCR breadth and depth over controls.

TCRdb keeps only in-frame clones here, not all; method: immunoSEQ multiplex PCR. The sample records 140,000 or so clones, 88% being singletons. Whether given at about 4 or about 12 weeks, second doses were pooled. Sequencing was performed on peripheral blood, taken 28 days after the second AZD1222 dose. The clonotype was recovered from an adult who received the AZD1222 COVID-19 vaccine.

DNA for the CDR3: TGTGCCAGCAGCTTACGACAGGGAAGCTACGAGCAGTACTTC. Amino acid sequence: CASSLRQGSYEQYF. The chain has TRBV11-1 and TRBJ2-7; 7 positions agree with TRBD1. The CDR3 consists of 14 residues. Germline V lookup: CDR1 SGHAT, CDR2 FQDESV (reference sequence). V shed 2 bases and J 3 bases; nucleotides not matched to a gene: 4.